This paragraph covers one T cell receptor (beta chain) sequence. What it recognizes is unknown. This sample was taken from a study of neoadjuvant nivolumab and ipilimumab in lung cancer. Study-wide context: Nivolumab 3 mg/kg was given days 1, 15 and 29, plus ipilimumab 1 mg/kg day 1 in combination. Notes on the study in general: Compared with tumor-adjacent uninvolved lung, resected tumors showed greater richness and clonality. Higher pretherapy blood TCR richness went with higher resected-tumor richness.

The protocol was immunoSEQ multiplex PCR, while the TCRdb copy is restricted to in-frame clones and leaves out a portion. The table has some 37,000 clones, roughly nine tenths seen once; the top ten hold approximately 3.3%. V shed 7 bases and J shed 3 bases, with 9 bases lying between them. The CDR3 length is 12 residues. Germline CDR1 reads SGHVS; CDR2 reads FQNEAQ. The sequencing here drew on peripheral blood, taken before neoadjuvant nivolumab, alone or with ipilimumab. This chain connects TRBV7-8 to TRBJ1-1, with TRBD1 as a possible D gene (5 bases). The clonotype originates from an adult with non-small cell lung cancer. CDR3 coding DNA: TGTGCCAGCATCGGGGACGACACTGAAGCTTTCTTT. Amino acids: CASIGDDTEAFF.